This is a list of T cell receptor beta chains from one sample in a study of T cells in Graves' hyperthyroidism and ophthalmopathy. TCRdb used MiXCR to reprocess the multiplex PCR reads, holding one entry per CDR3 protein. In the table there are about 290,000 distinct CDR3 sequences, about 14% of which are singletons. Sequences were obtained from blood. These TCRs come from a young woman with Graves' hyperthyroidism that later progressed to Graves' ophthalmopathy. Both conserved end residues are part of each CDR3. Not all rows give a size; the values are once, few, many and, for expanded clones, a class.

j_call clone_size v_call cdr3_aa
TRBJ1-3 . TRBV4-2 CASSQDRDNSGNTIYF
TRBJ2-5 few TRBV4-2 CASSQGLGVRETQYF
TRBJ2-7 many TRBV12-3/TRBV12-4 CASSTTETYEQYF
TRBJ1-5 many TRBV30 CAWTTAGVNQPQHF
TRBJ2-7 many TRBV30 CAWERAGSYEQYF
TRBJ1-3 many TRBV30 CAWNLPGHYFGNTIYF
TRBJ2-1 . TRBV11-3 CASSLQSGDYNEQFF
TRBJ2-1 many TRBV4-3 CASSHTGLAGINEQFF
TRBJ2-1 many TRBV13 CASSSRSTSFIDEQFF
TRBJ1-5 many TRBV28 CASSLSSTNQPQHF
TRBJ2-1 many TRBV7-9 CASSSPPREGNEQFF
TRBJ2-3 many TRBV11-2 CASNRGADTQYF
TRBJ1-5 many TRBV27 CASSLWGTASNQPQHF
TRBJ1-5 many TRBV20-1 CSARETVPSNQPQHF
TRBJ2-1 many TRBV7-2 CASSLDAGYNEQFF
TRBJ1-2 many TRBV5-1 CASSPGAPGGSYGYTF
TRBJ2-7 many TRBV30 CAWSVNRRPYEQYF
TRBJ2-2 many TRBV12-3/TRBV12-4 CASIIAPGELFF
TRBJ1-2 many TRBV2 CASTLPPGSNYGYTF
TRBJ2-5 . TRBV4-1 CASSLTLGTGSETQYF
TRBJ2-1 many TRBV11-2 CASSLDTSNGEQFF
TRBJ2-2 many TRBV2 CASSLQGPGELFF